This TCR beta chain was recovered during a study of T-cell memory formation after mild COVID-19. Background on the study: TCR clusters were mostly confined to one donor each.

Germline CDR1 reads KGHDR; CDR2 reads SFDVKD. CDR3 length equals 14 residues. Trimming cost V 3 bases and J 5 bases, with 10 bases left between them. TCRdb independently ran MiXCR on the 5' RACE reads; one entry per CDR3 protein. Among over 500,000 distinct CDR3 sequences, around 16% were seen once, and the ten largest hold about 8.6%. The chain combines TRBV24-1 with TRBJ2-1; D not resolved. This sequence was found in an adult woman who had mild COVID-19 (a few samples of this study predate the infection). Cell type and time point are not known. The sequenced sample consisted of PBMCs or a T cell subset sorted from them (not recorded which). CDR3 region: CATSDGGPNNEQFF. The CDR3 DNA reads TGTGCCACCAGTGATGGCGGACCTAACAATGAGCAGTTCTTC.